The entry below describes one T cell receptor beta chain. Its antigen is unidentified. Germline V CDR1 and CDR2: SGHDT, YYEEEE. This CDR3 spans 15 amino acids. The V end lost 0 bases, the J end lost 1 base, and 8 bases lay between the germline ends. These data come from a study of a mutant IDH1 vaccine in newly diagnosed glioma. Time point of the sample: week 23, last vaccination. With topical imiquimod, each dose of the vaccine consisted of 300 ug of mutant IDH1 20-mer peptide. The table came from immunoSEQ multiplex PCR; TCRdb's copy has only in-frame clones and leaves some out. The sample includes 40,000 to 45,000 clones, about 75% of them seen just once.

The TCR comes from a man between 45 and 60 years old with glioma. This specimen was PBMCs, taken from a glioma patient whose treatment included an IDH1 peptide vaccine. This rearrangement joins TRBV5-6 to TRBJ1-5, with no clear D. CDR3 residues: CASSLGGSSNQPQHF. For the CDR3, the DNA is TGTGCCAGCAGCTTGGGAGGGTCCAGCAATCAGCCCCAGCATTTT.